This is a list of T cell receptor beta chains from one sample in a study of cytomegalovirus exposure and HLA in healthy donors. Method: immunoSEQ multiplex PCR; TCRdb's copy keeps in-frame clones and lacks some. The sample contains 150,000 to 200,000 clones, about 73% of which appear only once. The specimen sequenced was PBMCs. These receptor sequences come from a middle-aged woman in good health and CMV-seronegative. CDR3s include the opening cysteine and the closing phenylalanine or tryptophan. The D gene is left open where the match is weak. Rows give clone size only sometimes, using once, few, many, or a class for an expanded clone.

.	TRBJ2-3	TRBV2	.	CASTRLDSNTQYF	TGTGCCAGCACCCGACTAGATTCTAATACGCAGTATTTT
once	TRBJ2-1	TRBV4-1	TRBD1	CASSQDQGAQGFSYNEQFF	TGCGCCAGCAGCCAAGATCAGGGGGCGCAGGGTTTCTCCTACAATGAGCAGTTCTTC
.	TRBJ1-6	TRBV4-1	.	CASSQDKQKNNSPLHF	TGCGCCAGCAGCCAAGATAAACAGAAGAATAATTCACCCCTCCACTTT
.	TRBJ1-5	TRBV18	.	CASSQGEGQPQHF	TGTGCCAGCTCACAGGGGGAGGGCCAGCCCCAGCATTTT
.	TRBJ2-5	TRBV2	TRBD2	CASREGPAGNQETQYF	TGTGCCAGCAGAGAAGGTCCAGCGGGGAACCAAGAGACCCAGTACTTC
.	TRBJ2-7	TRBV5-1	TRBD1	CASSLQTGGRRYEQYF	TGCGCCAGCAGCTTGCAGACAGGGGGCAGACGCTACGAGCAGTACTTC
.	TRBJ2-1	TRBV6-1	TRBD2	CASRTGLAAYNEQFF	TGTGCCAGCAGGACGGGACTAGCGGCTTACAATGAGCAGTTCTTC
.	TRBJ1-2	TRBV4-1	.	CASSQDLSAWAYYTF	TGCGCCAGCAGCCAAGATTTGTCTGCTTGGGCATATTACACCTTC
.	TRBJ1-6	TRBV7-8	.	CATLEASSYNSPLHF	TGTGCCACTCTTGAGGCGAGCTCCTATAATTCACCCCTCCACTTT
.	TRBJ2-5	TRBV4-2	.	CASSRGQQETQYF	TGTGCCAGCAGCCGTGGCCAACAAGAGACCCAGTACTTC
.	TRBJ2-2	TRBV12-1	.	CASSAGTSGGHGTGELFF	TGTGCCAGCAGCGCCGGGACTAGCGGGGGTCATGGGACCGGGGAGCTGTTTTTT
many	TRBJ1-1	TRBV19	.	CASTPVVGAMAFF	TGTGCCAGTACCCCGGTGGTGGGGGCCATGGCTTTCTTT
.	TRBJ2-7	TRBV27	.	CASSPSLGREVYEQYF	TGTGCCAGCAGTCCATCCCTCGGCAGGGAGGTGTACGAGCAGTACTTC
few	TRBJ1-2	TRBV6-5	TRBD1	CASSNQGGGYGYTF	TGTGCCAGCAGTAACCAGGGGGGCGGCTATGGCTACACCTTC
.	TRBJ1-6	TRBV9	TRBD1	CASSPGGRNSPLHF	TGTGCCAGCAGTCCAGGGGGAAGGAATTCACCCCTCCACTTT
.	TRBJ1-6	TRBV11-2	TRBD1	CASSLEGTGGPGRNSPLHF	TGTGCCAGCAGCTTAGAAGGGACAGGGGGCCCGGGGAGGAATTCACCCCTCCACTTT
once	TRBJ2-1	TRBV6-6	TRBD1	CASSRGQGYNEQFF	TGTGCCAGCAGTAGGGGGCAGGGTTACAATGAGCAGTTCTTC
.	TRBJ2-3	TRBV27	.	CASGPWEADTQYF	TGTGCCAGCGGCCCCTGGGAGGCAGATACGCAGTATTTT
.	TRBJ2-3	TRBV28	.	CASSFLGTDTQYF	TGTGCCAGCAGTTTTCTCGGCACAGATACGCAGTATTTT
.	TRBJ2-5	TRBV5-1	.	CASSPAAVRETQYF	TGCGCCAGCAGCCCGGCCGCGGTACGAGAGACCCAGTACTTC
.	TRBJ1-6	TRBV13	TRBD1	CASSYRQGANSPLHF	TGTGCCAGCAGCTACCGACAGGGGGCTAATTCACCCCTCCACTTT
.	TRBJ1-2	TRBV5-5	.	CASSLLDTNYGYTF	TGTGCCAGCAGCCTATTAGACACGAACTATGGCTACACCTTC
.	TRBJ2-7	TRBV6-1	.	CASIPGRRYYEQYF	TGTGCCAGCATCCCCGGCAGGCGCTACTACGAGCAGTACTTC
.	TRBJ2-7	TRBV6-1	TRBD2	CASSEWGGGSYEQYF	TGTGCCAGCAGTGAATGGGGGGGAGGCTCCTACGAGCAGTACTTC
many	TRBJ1-2	TRBV6-5	.	CASKGTQTDGYTF	TGTGCCAGCAAGGGAACCCAGACAGATGGCTACACCTTC
.	TRBJ1-1	TRBV19	.	CASSIRGNTEAFF	TGTGCCAGTAGTATTAGGGGGAACACTGAAGCTTTCTTT
.	TRBJ2-3	TRBV7-9	.	CSSSWVASLQYF	TGTTCCAGCAGCTGGGTAGCTTCCCTGCAGTATTTT
.	TRBJ2-7	TRBV4-1	.	CASSELREGPYEQYF	TGCGCCAGCAGCGAACTGAGGGAAGGCCCCTACGAGCAGTACTTC
once	TRBJ1-6	TRBV7-2	.	CASSLAIQGTPLHF	TGTGCCAGCAGCTTAGCGATACAGGGTACACCCCTCCACTTT
.	TRBJ1-3	TRBV4-2	TRBD1	CASSHDRVANGNTIYF	TGTGCCAGCAGCCACGACAGGGTTGCTAATGGAAACACCATATATTTT
.	TRBJ2-1	TRBV2	.	CASSAKVLSYNEQFF	TGTGCCAGCAGTGCTAAAGTTCTCTCCTACAATGAGCAGTTCTTC
.	TRBJ2-5	TRBV12-5	.	CASCIETQYF	TGTGCTAGTTGTATAGAGACCCAGTACTTC
once	TRBJ1-3	TRBV6-1	.	CASSEDRLYINTIYF	TGTGCCAGCAGTGAAGACAGACTATACATAAACACCATATATTTT
.	TRBJ1-1	TRBV6-5	.	CASTIRGGLRAFF	TGTGCCAGCACTATAAGGGGGGGTTTGAGGGCTTTCTTT
.	TRBJ2-1	TRBV4-2	TRBD2	CASSQGTSGGAGNEQFF	TGTGCCAGCAGCCAAGGGACTAGCGGGGGGGCTGGGAATGAGCAGTTCTTC
.	TRBJ1-2	TRBV7-8	TRBD1	CASSFTGTGPYGYTF	TGTGCCAGCAGCTTCACCGGGACAGGGCCCTATGGCTACACCTTC
.	TRBJ2-5	TRBV7-2	.	CASSLVSEGETQYF	TGTGCCAGCAGCTTAGTCAGCGAGGGAGAGACCCAGTACTTC
.	TRBJ2-1	TRBV11-2	.	CASSLEGLPYNEQFF	TGTGCCAGCAGCTTAGAGGGACTTCCTTACAATGAGCAGTTCTTC
.	TRBJ1-2	TRBV10-3	TRBD1	CAISDRGNGYTF	TGTGCCATCAGTGACAGGGGGAATGGCTACACCTTC
.	TRBJ2-3	TRBV20-1	TRBD2	CTGLAGDTQYF	TGCACGGGACTAGCGGGAGATACGCAGTATTTT
.	TRBJ2-5	TRBV4-1	.	CASSQVPGEETQYF	TGCGCCAGCAGCCAAGTTCCAGGGGAGGAGACCCAGTACTTC
.	TRBJ1-1	TRBV7-9	TRBD1	CASSRRQGPMNTEAFF	TGTGCCAGCAGCCGCCGACAGGGCCCCATGAACACTGAAGCTTTCTTT
once	TRBJ1-1	TRBV5-6	.	CASSLVVRGFSNTEAFF	TGTGCCAGCAGCTTGGTCGTCAGGGGATTTAGCAACACTGAAGCTTTCTTT
.	TRBJ2-1	TRBV5-1	.	CASSLASGSYNEQFF	TGCGCCAGCAGCTTGGCGTCAGGGTCCTACAATGAGCAGTTCTTC
.	TRBJ1-2	TRBV6-1	.	CASSAMTGANYGYTF	TGTGCCAGCAGTGCAATGACAGGCGCGAACTATGGCTACACCTTC
.	TRBJ1-4	TRBV10-2	TRBD1	CASSDRGRSEKLFF	TGCGCCAGCAGTGACAGGGGGCGTAGTGAAAAACTGTTTTTT
.	TRBJ2-1	TRBV7-6	TRBD2	CASSSERGGEQFF	TGTGCCAGCAGCTCCGAGCGGGGGGGTGAGCAGTTCTTC
.	TRBJ1-1	TRBV5-4	.	CASSLEGTEAFF	TGTGCCAGCAGCTTGGAAGGGACAGAAGCTTTCTTT
once	TRBJ1-1	TRBV5-1	TRBD1	CASSLRQGATTEAFF	TGCGCCAGCAGCTTACGACAGGGGGCGACCACTGAAGCTTTCTTT
.	TRBJ1-1	TRBV2	TRBD1	CASRRQGAIPAEAFF	TGTGCCAGCAGAAGACAGGGGGCAATACCGGCTGAAGCTTTCTTT
once	TRBJ2-4	TRBV5-1	.	CATPVAGNMAKNIQYF	TGCGCCACCCCCGTCGCCGGGAATATGGCCAAAAACATTCAGTACTTC
.	TRBJ2-2	TRBV20-1	.	CSAGEGELFF	TGCAGTGCCGGAGAAGGGGAGCTGTTTTTT
.	TRBJ1-2	TRBV5-6	.	CASSGGLGQPPLTMRYTF	TGTGCCAGCAGCGGCGGCTTAGGACAGCCTCCCTTGACTATGAGGTACACCTTC
few	TRBJ1-6	TRBV14	TRBD1	CASSRTGGYNSPLHF	TGTGCCAGCAGCCGGACAGGGGGTTATAATTCACCCCTCCACTTT
.	TRBJ1-5	TRBV2	.	CASSALTGNTPQHF	TGTGCCAGCAGTGCCCTGACAGGTAATACGCCCCAGCATTTT
few	TRBJ1-6	TRBV27	TRBD1	CASSIRQGTRSYNSPLHF	TGTGCCAGCAGTATCCGACAGGGAACCCGCTCCTATAATTCACCCCTCCACTTT
.	TRBJ2-3	TRBV2	TRBD2	CASSDASGGPTDTQYF	TGTGCCAGCAGTGATGCTAGCGGGGGACCCACAGATACGCAGTATTTT
few	TRBJ2-2	TRBV4-1	.	CASSRREGERELFF	TGCGCCAGCAGTCGAAGGGAAGGGGAAAGGGAGCTGTTTTTT
.	TRBJ2-7	TRBV28	.	CASSGGSREQYF	TGTGCCAGCAGTGGAGGGTCTCGCGAGCAGTACTTC